The rows below give T cell receptor beta chains drawn from one sample of a study of coeliac disease. TCRdb's table, derived via immunoSEQ multiplex PCR, lists solely in-frame clones and lacks some. The table shows 7,300 or so clones, with about three fifths occurring only once. Sequencing was performed on lamina propria lymphocytes from the gut. These receptor sequences come from a woman in her sixties or seventies with active celiac disease. CDR3s include the opening cysteine and the closing phenylalanine or tryptophan. D genes are given only for firm matches. Size values are once, few and many counts, or a class for expanded clones, and some rows have none.

J,V,size,D,CDR3,DNA
TRBJ2-7,TRBV6-5,-,TRBD1,CASSPRQGGIYEQYF,TGTGCCAGCAGTCCCCGACAGGGTGGAATCTACGAGCAGTACTTC
TRBJ1-4,TRBV4-1,once,-,CASSQARGENEKLFF,TGCGCCAGCAGCCAAGCTCGGGGAGAGAATGAAAAACTGTTTTTT
TRBJ1-6,TRBV9,-,TRBD1,CASRGQGGSPLHF,TGTGCCAGCAGGGGACAGGGCGGATCACCCCTCCACTTT
TRBJ1-2,TRBV30,few,-,CAWRGRDGYTF,TGTGCCTGGAGGGGCAGGGATGGCTACACCTTC
TRBJ2-7,TRBV27,-,-,CASSPRGWAGASYEQYF,TGTGCCAGCAGTCCTCGAGGCTGGGCAGGGGCCTCCTACGAGCAGTACTTC
TRBJ1-4,TRBV19,-,-,CASSIVPGVEKLFF,TGTGCCAGTAGTATCGTCCCCGGTGTCGAAAAACTGTTTTTT
TRBJ1-1,TRBV7-2,-,-,CASSPDRSQNTEAFF,TGTGCCAGCAGCCCTGACAGGAGCCAGAACACTGAAGCTTTCTTT
TRBJ2-5,TRBV18,-,TRBD2,CASSGLAAQETQYF,TGTGCCAGCTCCGGGCTAGCGGCTCAAGAGACCCAGTACTTC
TRBJ1-2,TRBV2,-,TRBD1,CASSRDREAYGYTF,TGTGCCAGCAGTCGGGACAGAGAGGCCTATGGCTACACCTTC
TRBJ2-1,TRBV29-1,-,-,CSAGLAYNEQFF,TGCAGCGCGGGTTTGGCCTACAATGAGCAGTTCTTC
TRBJ2-3,TRBV9,-,TRBD1,CASSARQGSPTDTQYF,TGTGCCAGCAGCGCCAGACAGGGGTCCCCCACAGATACGCAGTATTTT
TRBJ1-1,TRBV7-2,-,-,CASSLLPNTEAFF,TGTGCCAGCAGCTTACTCCCGAACACTGAAGCTTTCTTT
TRBJ2-6,TRBV29-1,once,-,CSVLGSSGANVLTF,TGCAGCGTCCTCGGGTCTTCTGGGGCCAACGTCCTGACTTTC
TRBJ1-5,TRBV6-5,-,-,CASSVQAGGQPQHF,TGTGCCAGCAGTGTCCAAGCCGGCGGTCAGCCCCAGCATTTT
TRBJ2-4,TRBV4-2,once,TRBD1,CASSQDRAGGEGKNIQYF,TGTGCCAGCAGCCAAGATCGCGCAGGGGGCGAGGGCAAAAACATTCAGTACTTC
TRBJ1-1,TRBV11-2,medium-sized,TRBD1,CASSLTQGANLNTEAFF,TGTGCCAGCAGCCTAACACAGGGGGCCAACCTGAACACTGAAGCTTTCTTT
TRBJ1-2,TRBV29-1,medium-sized,TRBD1,CSVMLTGAYGYTF,TGCAGCGTTATGTTGACAGGGGCCTATGGCTACACCTTC
TRBJ2-7,TRBV9,-,-,CASSVDVTVDYEQYF,TGTGCCAGCAGCGTAGATGTGACAGTCGACTACGAGCAGTACTTC
TRBJ2-6,TRBV7-2,-,-,CASSLAISGANVLTF,TGTGCCAGCAGCTTAGCCATCTCTGGGGCCAACGTCCTGACTTTC
TRBJ2-7,TRBV11-1,-,TRBD2,CASSLISILGLAGDEQYF,TGTGCCAGCAGCTTAATAAGTATCCTGGGACTAGCGGGAGACGAGCAGTACTTC
TRBJ2-7,TRBV27,few,-,CASSPSEDHEQYF,TGTGCCAGCAGTCCCTCGGAGGACCACGAGCAGTACTTC
TRBJ1-1,TRBV19,-,-,CASSPGRLNAEAFF,TGTGCCAGTAGTCCTGGGAGGTTGAACGCTGAAGCTTTCTTT
TRBJ2-5,TRBV7-3,-,-,CASSLLSGPQETQYF,TGTGCCAGCAGCTTATTATCTGGGCCCCAAGAGACCCAGTACTTC
TRBJ1-2,TRBV6-5,-,-,CASSVNNNYGYTF,TGTGCCAGCAGTGTTAACAATAACTATGGCTACACCTTC
TRBJ2-7,TRBV5-6,-,TRBD2,CASSLADWGGYEQYF,TGTGCCAGCAGCTTGGCGGACTGGGGGGGATACGAGCAGTACTTC
TRBJ2-4,TRBV19,-,-,CASSGEIQLKNIQYF,TGTGCCAGTAGTGGAGAAATCCAACTCAAAAACATTCAGTACTTC
TRBJ1-6,TRBV12-5,-,TRBD1,CASGSGQVLGSPLHF,TGTGCTAGTGGTTCGGGACAGGTCTTGGGTTCACCCCTCCACTTT
TRBJ2-5,TRBV9,few,TRBD2,CASSPPGGQETQYF,TGTGCCAGCAGCCCCCCGGGAGGACAAGAGACCCAGTACTTC
TRBJ1-2,TRBV28,-,-,CASSPPLIDGYTF,TGTGCCAGCAGTCCCCCCCTCATAGATGGCTACACCTTC
TRBJ2-6,TRBV30,-,-,CAWSLSGANVLTF,TGTGCCTGGAGTCTGTCTGGGGCCAACGTCCTGACTTTC
TRBJ1-2,TRBV28,few,-,CASTLAGRGGYTF,TGTGCCAGCACCCTAGCAGGGCGGGGTGGCTACACCTTC
TRBJ2-5,TRBV7-9,-,-,CASSPLSETQYF,TGTGCCAGCAGCCCCCTTTCGGAGACCCAGTACTTC
TRBJ2-7,TRBV9,-,-,CASSVGTQPCEQYF,TGTGCCAGCAGCGTCGGGACACAGCCCTGCGAGCAGTACTTC
TRBJ2-5,TRBV4-3,few,-,CASSQDTGETQYF,TGCGCCAGCAGCCAAGATACGGGAGAGACCCAGTACTTC
TRBJ1-1,TRBV7-7,-,-,CASSLTVNTEAFF,TGTGCTAGCAGCTTGACAGTGAACACTGAAGCTTTCTTT
TRBJ2-7,TRBV7-9,-,-,CASSLEGGAYEQYF,TGTGCCAGCAGCTTAGAAGGGGGTGCCTACGAGCAGTACTTC
TRBJ2-5,TRBV19,-,TRBD2,CASSPITSGQETQYF,TGTGCCAGTAGTCCCATAACTAGCGGCCAAGAGACCCAGTACTTC
TRBJ2-3,TRBV2,-,TRBD2,CASRASLAGGTDTQYF,TGTGCCAGCAGAGCCTCCCTAGCGGGGGGCACAGATACGCAGTATTTT
TRBJ2-1,TRBV7-7,-,-,CASSPDYIGEQFF,TGTGCTAGCAGCCCGGACTATATCGGCGAGCAGTTCTTC
TRBJ2-6,TRBV11-1,-,-,CASSLEEGSGANVLTF,TGTGCCAGCAGCTTAGAGGAGGGGTCTGGGGCCAACGTCCTGACTTTC
TRBJ2-7,TRBV7-9,-,-,CASSLVEGTAYEQYF,TGTGCCAGCAGCTTAGTTGAGGGAACTGCCTACGAGCAGTACTTC
TRBJ1-2,TRBV10-3,-,-,CAVQGRGGYTF,TGTGCCGTACAGGGAAGAGGAGGCTACACCTTC